Included here is one T cell receptor beta chain sequence, with context. A junction end diverges from the germline sequence, so it may reflect a read error. This sample was taken from a study of patients and donors after allogeneic stem cell transplantation. The germline CDR1 and CDR2 sequences are DFQATT and SNEGSKA (reference sequence). The CDR3 has 14 amino acids. TCRdb reprocessed the RT-PCR reads via MiXCR and lists one record per CDR3 protein. The sample shows about 87,000 distinct CDR3 sequences, less than 5% of them seen only once. J is TRBJ2-3 and V is TRBV20-1, with TRBD1 matching over 7 bases. The sequence was collected from a human donor who was either an allogeneic HSCT recipient or a stem cell or donor lymphocyte infusion donor (not recorded which). It is not recorded whose cells these are; they may come from a transplant donor. Input material: blood, either unsorted or a sorted T cell fraction (not recorded which). The CDR3 region is CSAATGVGTDTQCF. The CDR3 DNA is TGCAGTGCAGCAACAGGGGTTGGCACAGATACGCAGTGTTTT.